The 2 T cell receptor beta chains given below trace back to one sample, sequenced in a study of T cells after yellow fever vaccination. TCRdb analysed the 5' RACE reads with MiXCR anew, one entry per CDR3 protein. The profile covers roughly 310,000 distinct CDR3 sequences, with about 3.5% appearing a single time and 23% taken by the ten largest. The sequenced sample was PBMCs, obtained on the day of the yellow fever booster vaccination. All receptors come from a man in his late teens or twenties who received the YFV17D yellow fever vaccine.

This clonotype was detected many times. The chain couples TRBV20-1 to TRBJ2-7; no reliable D call. Trimming stripped 2 bases from V and 5 bases from J, with 10 bases between. Germline values: CDR1 DFQATT, CDR2 SNEGSKA (reference sequence). CDR3 size: 12 residues. The CDR3 DNA reads as TGCAGTGCTAGACGAAGGGTCAACGAGCAGTACTTC. Protein product: CSARRRVNEQYF.

Many counts were recorded for this clonotype. This chain links TRBV15 with TRBJ1-1; D perhaps matches TRBD1 (5 bases). Trimming stripped 3 bases from V and 6 bases from J, with 17 bases between. The CDR3 runs to 15 residues. Germline CDR1 LNHNV, CDR2 YYDKDF (reference sequence). CDR3 nucleotide sequence: TGTGCCACCAGCAGGTCCCGGGACCTAGGCTCTGAAGCTTTCTTT. Protein product: CATSRSRDLGSEAFF. Variable domain in full (rest from reference TRBV15 and TRBJ1-1): DAMVIQNPRYQVTQFGKPVTLSCSQTLNHNVMYWYQQKSSQAPKLLFHYYDKDFNNEADTPDNFQSRRPNTSFCFLDIRSPGLGDTAMYLCATSRSRDLGSEAFFGQGTRLTVV.